The sequence of this T cell receptor beta chain was determined in a study of PD-1 blockade in classical Hodgkin lymphoma. Clones were read by immunoSEQ multiplex PCR, and TCRdb kept only the in-frame ones, dropping some. The sample yields approximately 10,000 clones, around 80% seen once. After removal of 6 bases from V and 0 bases from J, the junction contained 7 bases not matched to a gene. The CDR3 contains 16 residues. Germline CDR1 is MNHGY and CDR2 is SAAAGT. Documented time point: cycle 4 day 1 (C4D1), after 5 to 7 weeks of nivolumab. Every patient relapsed after autologous stem cell transplantation, and brentuximab vedotin exposure varied. Magnetic negative selection of thawed PBMCs was the method by which CD4+ T cells were purified.

The chain combines TRBV6-8 with TRBJ2-7, with 11 bases that match TRBD2. Sequencing used CD4+ T cells from blood, obtained before the fourth cycle of nivolumab. The receptor comes from a human donor with classical Hodgkin lymphoma. As DNA, the CDR3 is TGTGCCAGCAGCTATGGGACTAGCGGACTCTCCTACGAGCAGTACTTC. Translated, it gives CASSYGTSGLSYEQYF.